The clone carrying this T cell receptor beta chain was counted a few times. What it recognizes is unknown. The data stem from a study of T-cell reconstitution after alpha-beta-depleted transplantation in children. Study results and limitations: Hyperexpanded clones declined; after one year, newly produced T cells mostly supplied diversity. In some patients, recipient T cells and intrathymic progenitors surviving conditioning explained high day-60 diversity. About two months after transplant, alpha-beta T cells reportedly came from several hundred expanded graft clones.

CDR1 and CDR2 (germline): LGHDT, YNNKEL (reference sequence). The length of the CDR3 is 14 residues. V was cut by 3 bases and J by 15 bases, with 21 bases left in between. TCRbeta library preparation incorporated unique molecular identifiers. TCRdb reprocessed the PCR reads with MiXCR, giving one entry per CDR3 protein. The sample includes about 600,000 distinct CDR3 sequences, 13% seen only once; the top ten take 2.2%. The chain uses TRBV3-1 and TRBJ2-1, with D possibly being TRBD1 (6 bases). The TCR was taken from a male patient younger than 18 who had a stem cell transplant for acute myeloid leukemia, so the T cells may come from the graft donor. Sequences were derived from PBMCs, mostly from graft donor cells, sampled 360 days after TCRalphabeta/CD19-depleted stem cell transplant. This chain's CDR3 is CASSHDLPDSEVFF. In nucleotides, the CDR3 is TGTGCCAGCAGCCACGACCTACCGGACAGTGAGGTGTTCTTC.